Listed below are T cell receptor beta chains from one sample, sequenced in a study of breast tumors, draining lymph nodes, adjacent tissues. Using its own MiXCR run on the multiplex PCR reads, TCRdb lists one record per CDR3 protein. The sample includes around 130,000 distinct CDR3 sequences, 15% to 20% of them seen just once. Material: axillary lymph node tissue. The receptors originated from a female donor with breast cancer. Some clones in this sample may be carry-over from other donors' samples. CDR3s include the opening cysteine and the closing phenylalanine or tryptophan. A D gene is named only where the DNA matches it firmly.

d_gene: TRBD1
v_gene: TRBV7-2
len: 16
j_gene: TRBJ2-1
CDR3aa: CASSPRRQGAGNEQFF

d_gene: NA
v_gene: TRBV9
len: 15
j_gene: TRBJ1-5
CDR3aa: CASSATGTEGQPQHF

d_gene: NA
v_gene: TRBV2
len: 16
j_gene: TRBJ2-2
CDR3aa: CASSPRQVPNTGELFF

d_gene: NA
v_gene: TRBV6-1
len: 17
j_gene: TRBJ2-5
CDR3aa: CASSRQKATRYQETQYF

d_gene: TRBD1
v_gene: TRBV24-1
len: 15
j_gene: TRBJ2-5
CDR3aa: CATSDLEGARETQYF

d_gene: TRBD2
v_gene: TRBV6-1
len: 15
j_gene: TRBJ2-7
CDR3aa: CASSKGTSGTYEQYF

d_gene: TRBD1
v_gene: TRBV5-8
len: 14
j_gene: TRBJ2-3
CDR3aa: CASSPWTGTDTQYF

d_gene: NA
v_gene: TRBV7-2
len: 13
j_gene: TRBJ2-7
CDR3aa: CASSATREYEQYF

d_gene: TRBD2
v_gene: TRBV20-1
len: 15
j_gene: TRBJ2-2
CDR3aa: CSAPGLAGATGELFF

d_gene: NA
v_gene: TRBV19
len: 14
j_gene: TRBJ1-1
CDR3aa: CAGWRSRTNTEAFF

d_gene: TRBD1
v_gene: TRBV6-5
len: 15
j_gene: TRBJ2-7
CDR3aa: CASRSLTGAHYEQYF

d_gene: NA
v_gene: TRBV3-1
len: 13
j_gene: TRBJ2-1
CDR3aa: CASSQASSDEQFF

d_gene: NA
v_gene: TRBV6-1
len: 14
j_gene: TRBJ2-5
CDR3aa: CASSLGFGQETQYF

d_gene: TRBD2
v_gene: TRBV20-1
len: 13
j_gene: TRBJ2-1
CDR3aa: CSGEGTKNNEQFF

d_gene: NA
v_gene: TRBV6-5
len: 14
j_gene: TRBJ1-5
CDR3aa: CASSRGRYNQPQHF

d_gene: NA
v_gene: TRBV11-1
len: 14
j_gene: TRBJ1-6
CDR3aa: CASSLHSYNSPLHF

d_gene: NA
v_gene: TRBV7-2
len: 13
j_gene: TRBJ1-4
CDR3aa: CASSLLRDEKLFF

d_gene: NA
v_gene: TRBV18
len: 12
j_gene: TRBJ2-5
CDR3aa: CASSQGQGTQYF

d_gene: TRBD1
v_gene: TRBV20-1
len: 16
j_gene: TRBJ2-5
CDR3aa: CSARPGGGNRGETQYF

d_gene: NA
v_gene: TRBV6-6
len: 14
j_gene: TRBJ1-4
CDR3aa: CASSYVGLSEKLFF

d_gene: NA
v_gene: TRBV18
len: 13
j_gene: TRBJ2-3
CDR3aa: CASSPRATDTQYF

d_gene: NA
v_gene: TRBV2
len: 16
j_gene: TRBJ1-5
CDR3aa: CASSAGQSTAGQPQHF

d_gene: TRBD1
v_gene: TRBV15
len: 18
j_gene: TRBJ2-3
CDR3aa: CATSRMRQGQSGTDTQYF

d_gene: NA
v_gene: TRBV18
len: 12
j_gene: TRBJ2-1
CDR3aa: CASSRDINEQFF

d_gene: NA
v_gene: TRBV15
len: 15
j_gene: TRBJ1-2
CDR3aa: CATSRAGGGSEGYTF

d_gene: TRBD1
v_gene: TRBV20-1
len: 14
j_gene: TRBJ1-6
CDR3aa: CSARRGQVNSPLHF

d_gene: TRBD2
v_gene: TRBV2
len: 20
j_gene: TRBJ2-2
CDR3aa: CASSQQTSGGAGPNTGELFF

d_gene: NA
v_gene: TRBV4-2
len: 15
j_gene: TRBJ1-2
CDR3aa: CASSQEKGAVGGYTF

d_gene: NA
v_gene: TRBV7-2
len: 12
j_gene: TRBJ2-7
CDR3aa: CASSFAGYEQYF

d_gene: NA
v_gene: TRBV2
len: 12
j_gene: TRBJ1-4
CDR3aa: CASSASREKLFF

d_gene: TRBD1
v_gene: TRBV24-1
len: 15
j_gene: TRBJ2-5
CDR3aa: CATSDRGQGPETQYF

d_gene: NA
v_gene: TRBV6-4
len: 13
j_gene: TRBJ1-2
CDR3aa: CASSPRQGSGYTF

d_gene: TRBD1
v_gene: TRBV29-1
len: 13
j_gene: TRBJ2-3
CDR3aa: CSASTGGTDTQYF

d_gene: TRBD1
v_gene: TRBV18
len: 16
j_gene: TRBJ2-2
CDR3aa: CASSRYQGESTGELFF

d_gene: TRBD1
v_gene: TRBV5-4
len: 15
j_gene: TRBJ1-2
CDR3aa: CASSLGAGGPFGYTF

d_gene: TRBD2
v_gene: TRBV20-1
len: 18
j_gene: TRBJ2-1
CDR3aa: CSARGLAGGSSSYNEQFF

d_gene: NA
v_gene: TRBV18
len: 13
j_gene: TRBJ2-1
CDR3aa: CASSPLPEGEQFF

d_gene: NA
v_gene: TRBV20-1
len: 11
j_gene: TRBJ2-1
CDR3aa: CSAEDRGEQFF

d_gene: NA
v_gene: TRBV28
len: 17
j_gene: TRBJ2-4
CDR3aa: CASRPPVGRGPKNIQYF

d_gene: TRBD1
v_gene: TRBV4-1
len: 22
j_gene: TRBJ2-1
CDR3aa: CASSNPGQGAYRREGKYNEQFF

d_gene: TRBD2
v_gene: TRBV12-3/TRBV12-4
len: 16
j_gene: TRBJ2-1
CDR3aa: CASSWGLAGSYNEQFF

d_gene: NA
v_gene: TRBV7-3
len: 17
j_gene: TRBJ2-3
CDR3aa: CASSLRGSYPFTDTQYF

d_gene: TRBD2
v_gene: TRBV20-1
len: 20
j_gene: TRBJ2-3
CDR3aa: CSARVSSGTSGRGGTDTQYF

d_gene: NA
v_gene: TRBV6-6
len: 14
j_gene: TRBJ2-1
CDR3aa: CASRYGTLDNEQFF

d_gene: TRBD2
v_gene: TRBV6-5
len: 16
j_gene: TRBJ2-7
CDR3aa: CASSYTLAGTSYEQYF

d_gene: TRBD2
v_gene: TRBV19
len: 14
j_gene: TRBJ2-3
CDR3aa: CASQHSGSTDTQYF

d_gene: TRBD2
v_gene: TRBV2
len: 14
j_gene: TRBJ2-1
CDR3aa: CASSESLAGAEQFF

d_gene: NA
v_gene: TRBV6-5
len: 20
j_gene: TRBJ2-2
CDR3aa: CASSGQGIYVRQLNTGELFF

d_gene: TRBD2
v_gene: TRBV6-5
len: 16
j_gene: TRBJ2-3
CDR3aa: CASSFRGLAGTDTQYF

d_gene: TRBD1
v_gene: TRBV6-5
len: 13
j_gene: TRBJ1-2
CDR3aa: CASGQGKNYGYTF

d_gene: TRBD1
v_gene: TRBV5-6
len: 15
j_gene: TRBJ1-2
CDR3aa: CASSWEGARRYGYTF